This T cell receptor (beta chain) is drawn from a study of Graves' ophthalmopathy and Graves' hyperthyroidism. Across the whole study: Before any treatment, peripheral blood was taken at the initial diagnosis.

Germline V lookup: CDR1 LGHNT, CDR2 FRNRAP. This CDR3 contains 13 residues. Amplification of the TCR beta CDR3 regions used RNA transcripts (as template). Following a first-round RT-PCR that used HTBI primers, a second-round multiplex PCR was carried out. TCRdb analysed the multiplex PCR reads with MiXCR anew, one entry per CDR3 protein. The sample includes some 39,000 distinct CDR3 sequences, approximately 53% of them seen just once. Points on this clonotype: Sequence at one end of the junction differs from germline and may be a read error.

The specimen was peripheral blood. This chain connects TRBV12-5 to TRBJ2-5, with D perhaps TRBD1 (5 bases). The receptor was derived from an adult woman with stable Graves' hyperthyroidism. The CDR3 reads CASAHQGLETQCF. The CDR3 bases are TGCGCTAGTGCGCATCAGGGTTTAGAGACCCAGTGCTTC.